These 26 T cell receptor beta chains originate from one sample sequenced in a study of blood T cells in healthy people across ages. Primed by a sample-barcoded 5' primer and a J-beta primer mix, a second PCR proceeded for 7 to 11 cycles. TCRdb called the 5' RACE reads again in MiXCR, with one record for every CDR3 protein. This sample yields hundreds of thousands of distinct CDR3 sequences, of which roughly 44% are seen a single time; around 18% belongs to the top ten. Sequencing was performed on blood. These receptors were obtained from a man aged 55 to 70 in good health.

The rearrangement uses TRBV20-1 and TRBJ2-4; D is perhaps TRBD1 (5 bases). The CDR3 loop spans 12 amino acids. V dropped 3 bases and J dropped 4 bases, with 7 bases sitting between them. Germline CDR1 reads DFQATT; CDR2 reads SNEGSKA (reference sequence). CDR3 bases: TGCAGTGCTAGTGCAGGGAAAAACATTCAGTACTTC. This sequence encodes CSASAGKNIQYF.

In its sample, this clonotype was seen a few times. The V gene is TRBV29-1, the J gene TRBJ2-3; D is tentatively TRBD1 or TRBD2 (6 bases each). The CDR3 extends over 17 amino acids. Trimming removed 5 bases at V and 0 bases at J, with 21 bases between. The germline V gene encodes CDR1 SQVTM and CDR2 ANQGSEA. CDR3 sequence: CSVPTGGGTTSTDTQYF. For the CDR3, the DNA is TGCAGCGTTCCTACCGGCGGAGGGACAACAAGCACAGATACGCAGTATTTT.

This clonotype was seen ten or more times. A single base separates this from a much larger clone, so it may be a read error. The chain joins TRBV20-1 to TRBJ2-7; D might be TRBD2 (6 bases). Germline CDR1 DFQATT, CDR2 SNEGSKA (reference sequence). With 0 bases removed from V and 7 bases from J, the gap between germline ends came to 25 bases. CDR3 size: 17 residues. The CDR3: CSARDGGPSALSNEQYF. In DNA, the CDR3 is TGCAGTGCTAGAGATGGGGGACCTAGCGCCCTCTCCAATGAGCAGTACTTC.

This clonotype was detected many times. The chain uses TRBV7-6 and TRBJ2-5; maybe TRBD2 (5 bases). The length of the CDR3 is 16 residues. The germline V gene encodes CDR1 SGHVS and CDR2 FNYEAQ. Trimming took off 7 bases at V and 3 bases at J, with 21 bases between the two ends. For the CDR3, the DNA is TGTGCCAGCACCTCATCCATTCCGGACGGGGAAGAGACCCAGTACTTC. Its translation is CASTSSIPDGEETQYF.

The V call is TRBV25-1, the J call TRBJ2-3, with D hard to call. Germline CDR1 reads MGHDK; CDR2 reads SYGVNS. The V gene lost 2 bases and the J gene lost 0 bases, with 9 bases spanning the gap. This CDR3 spans 15 amino acids. The CDR3 reads CASSEDGRSTDTQYF. As DNA, the CDR3 is TGTGCCAGCAGTGAAGACGGCAGGAGCACAGATACGCAGTATTTT.

The chain uses TRBV5-4 and TRBJ2-3, with 10 bases that match TRBD2. The CDR3 has 15 residues. Germline assignment: CDR1 SGHNT and CDR2 YYREEE (reference sequence). V dropped 5 bases and J dropped 3; count of bases not matched to a gene: 6. CDR3 in amino acids: CASRSSGGPTDTQYF. DNA for the CDR3: TGTGCCAGCAGATCTAGCGGGGGCCCTACAGATACGCAGTATTTT.

This chain joins TRBV11-2 and TRBJ2-7; D is unresolved. The V and J ends lost 3 bases and 5 bases respectively, with 8 bases between them. Per the germline V gene, CDR1 is SGHAT and CDR2 is FQNNGV. This CDR3 region has 12 residues. The CDR3, as DNA: TGTGCCAGCAGCTTCTCCCCGAACGAGCAGTACTTC. Translated: CASSFSPNEQYF. The full variable domain, with the rest looked up from reference TRBV11-2 and TRBJ2-7, is EAGVAQSPRYKIIEKRQSVAFWCNPISGHATLYWYQQILGQGPKLLIQFQNNGVVDDSQLPKDRFSAERLKGVDSTLKIQPAKLEDSAVYLCASSFSPNEQYFGPGTRLTVT.

The V gene is TRBV2, the J gene TRBJ1-2, with 11 positions matching TRBD1. There are 17 residues in the CDR3. V lost 4 bases, J lost 4 bases, and 11 bases stayed unmatched. Per the germline V gene, CDR1 is SNHLY and CDR2 is FYNNEI. The CDR3 loop reads CASSVSGQGASGYGYTF. The CDR3 nucleotides are TGTGCCAGCAGTGTTAGCGGACAGGGGGCGAGTGGCTATGGCTACACCTTC.

Notes on this clonotype: A much larger clone lies a single base off, so this may be a read error. V gene TRBV9 combines with J gene TRBJ2-1, with 8 positions matching TRBD2. The CDR3 is made up of 15 amino acids. Germline V gene sequence: CDR1 SGDLS, CDR2 YYNGEE. V shed 0 bases, J shed 5 bases, and the junction held 4 bases outside the gene matches. Written as DNA, the CDR3 is TGTGCCAGCAGCGTAGGTAGCGGGGAGGACAATGAGCAGTTCTTC. Translated, it gives CASSVGSGEDNEQFF.

This clonotype was counted between two and nine times. The rearrangement joins TRBV9 to TRBJ2-5, with D possibly being TRBD2 (6 bases). Trimming shortened V by 0 bases and J by 2 bases, and 11 bases separated the two germline ends. This CDR3 comprises 15 residues. Germline V gives CDR1 SGDLS, CDR2 YYNGEE. CDR3 region: CASSVELGGQETQYF. CDR3 nucleotides: TGTGCCAGCAGCGTAGAACTGGGGGGACAAGAGACCCAGTACTTC.

The chain joins TRBV24-1 to TRBJ2-1; TRBD2 aligns across 7 bases. This CDR3 region has 14 residues. V dropped 3 bases and J dropped 5; count of bases not matched to a gene: 3. Per germline, CDR1 KGHDR and CDR2 SFDVKD. CDR3 amino acids: CATSDATSDNEQFF. The CDR3 nucleotides read TGTGCCACCAGTGATGCTACTAGCGACAATGAGCAGTTCTTC.

The chain links TRBV12-3 or TRBV12-4 to TRBJ2-7, with 8 bases aligning to TRBD1. Trimming cost V 5 bases and J 2 bases; bases outside gene matches: 8. The length of the CDR3 is 15 residues. CDR3 sequence reads: CASSPTGQVTYEQYF. In DNA form, the CDR3 reads TGTGCCAGCAGTCCAACGGGACAGGTAACCTACGAGCAGTACTTC.

This clonotype occurred once. The CDR3 DNA sequence: TGTGCCAGCAGGGGGCTGGGGCCCTACGAGCAGTACTTC. This codes for CASRGLGPYEQYF. The chain joins TRBV6-2 or TRBV6-3 to TRBJ2-7; D perhaps matches TRBD1 (5 bases). CDR1 is MNHEY and CDR2 is SVGEGT in the germline V gene. Trimming removed 6 bases at V and 2 bases at J, with 11 bases between. This CDR3 has 13 amino acids.

In its sample, this clonotype was seen a few times. The rearrangement links TRBV3-1 to TRBJ2-7, with 11 bases fitting TRBD1. CDR3 length equals 16 residues. With 1 base clipped from V and 3 bases from J, the junction kept 5 bases outside the gene matches. Germline values: CDR1 LGHDT, CDR2 YNNKEL (reference sequence). The chain's CDR3 is CASSQGLGTGGYEQYF. The CDR3 DNA is TGTGCCAGCAGCCAAGGCCTAGGGACAGGGGGCTACGAGCAGTACTTC.

This clonotype occurred once. The J gene is TRBJ2-7, the V gene TRBV6-1; D is unresolved. Germline V CDR1 and CDR2: MNHNS, SASEGT. CDR3 length equals 15 residues. V lost 10 bases to trimming and J lost 3 bases, with 22 bases between them. The CDR3 nucleotides are TGTGCCACCGTGCCCTCCCTCGTATTAGACTACGAGCAGTACTTC. Translation gives CATVPSLVLDYEQYF.

The V gene is TRBV15, the J gene TRBJ2-7, with D unresolved. CDR1 and CDR2 (germline): LNHNV, YYDKDF (reference sequence). This CDR3 spans 13 amino acids. The V end lost 0 bases, the J end lost 3 bases, and 6 bases lay between the germline ends. The chain's CDR3 is CATSRDRYYEQYF. CDR3 in DNA: TGTGCCACCAGCAGAGACAGGTACTACGAGCAGTACTTC.

The J gene is TRBJ1-2, the V gene TRBV9, with D possibly being TRBD1 (5 bases). The CDR3 length is 15 residues. From germline, CDR1 is SGDLS and CDR2 YYNGEE. V shed 0 bases and J shed 0 bases, with 9 bases lying between them. CDR3 nucleotide sequence: TGTGCCAGCAGCGTAGGGGGCAGCGCTAACTATGGCTACACCTTC. Amino acids: CASSVGGSANYGYTF.

Of note for this clonotype: One junction end disagrees with the germline gene, perhaps due to a read error. The rearrangement links TRBV20-1 to TRBJ2-5, with D possibly being TRBD1 or TRBD2 (6 bases each). Germline V lookup: CDR1 DFQATT, CDR2 SNEGSKA (reference sequence). The CDR3 is made up of 15 amino acids. Here the CDR3 DNA reads TGCAGTGCTGGAGATCCCGGGGGCCCACAAGAGACCCAGTACTTC. It translates to CSAGDPGGPQETQYF.

This clonotype came up a few times. J is TRBJ2-1 and V is TRBV9; weak D call: TRBD1 (5 bases). This CDR3 contains 15 residues. Looked up from germline, CDR1 is SGDLS and CDR2 is YYNGEE. V lost 4 bases to trimming and J lost 6 bases, with 17 bases between them. The CDR3 loop is CASSLVGASGNEQFF. The CDR3 region has the DNA TGTGCCAGCAGCCTCGTTGGGGCAAGTGGCAATGAGCAGTTCTTC.

This clonotype was picked up a small number of times. This sequence joins TRBV18 and TRBJ2-1, with 8 bases that match TRBD1. V trimming: 4 bases; J trimming: 7 bases; junction bases outside the gene matches: 9. Germline loops: CDR1 KGHSH, CDR2 LQKENI. This CDR3 has 15 amino acids. CDR3 nucleotides: TGTGCCAGCTCACTAGGACAGGGTCAAAGGAATGAGCAGTTCTTC. It specifies CASSLGQGQRNEQFF. Together with reference TRBV18 and TRBJ2-1, the CDR3 gives the full variable domain: NAGVMQNPRHLVRRRGQEARLRCSPMKGHSHVYWYRQLPEEGLKFMVYLQKENIIDESGMPKERFSAEFPKEGPSILRIQQVVRGDSAAYFCASSLGQGQRNEQFFGPGTRLTVL.

The chain employs TRBV12-3 or TRBV12-4 and TRBJ2-1; 14 bases are shared with TRBD2. This CDR3 has 14 residues. The trim removed 6 bases at V and 9 bases at J, leaving 4 bases unmatched. The CDR3 region is CASRSGLAGGEQFF. In DNA, the CDR3 is TGTGCCAGCAGGTCAGGACTAGCGGGAGGTGAGCAGTTCTTC.

CDR3 region: CASSHGLAGARTQYF. DNA of the CDR3: TGTGCCAGCAGTCACGGACTAGCGGGGGCCCGGACCCAGTACTTC. V gene TRBV27 combines with J gene TRBJ2-5; the match to TRBD2 covers 13 bases. The CDR3 sequence is 15 residues long. From germline, CDR1 is MNHEY and CDR2 SMNVEV (reference sequence). With V trimmed by 5 bases and J by 7 bases, 7 bases remained unmatched.

This clonotype appeared a few times. The chain carries TRBV7-9 and TRBJ2-5; perhaps TRBD2 as D (6 bases). V dropped 5 bases and J dropped 5 bases, with 21 bases sitting between them. The CDR3 length is 16 residues. In germline, CDR1 is SEHNR, CDR2 FQNEAQ (reference sequence). The CDR3 here is CASSPLRISGSETQYF. CDR3 nucleotides: TGTGCCAGCAGCCCATTACGGATTAGCGGCTCTGAGACCCAGTACTTC.

The chain combines TRBV7-9 with TRBJ2-6; no clear D gene. This CDR3 has 17 residues. The V end was cut by 1 base, the J end by 0 bases, with 10 bases between. Germline-derived CDR1 and CDR2 are SEHNR and FQNEAQ (reference sequence). CDR3 DNA: TGTGCCAGCAGCTTAGTGGGCGGATTCTCTGGGGCCAACGTCCTGACTTTC. Protein: CASSLVGGFSGANVLTF.

The table lists this clonotype with a few counts. The chain joins TRBV29-1 to TRBJ1-2; 10 bases are shared with TRBD1. Trimming at V came to 4 bases and at J to 1 base, leaving 15 bases not matched to a gene. The CDR3 totals 18 residues. Germline assignment: CDR1 SQVTM and CDR2 ANQGSEA. The CDR3 reads CSVVDWDRDRGINYGYTF. The CDR3 DNA follows: TGCAGCGTTGTTGATTGGGACCGGGACAGGGGCATTAACTATGGCTACACCTTC.

V usage is TRBV15 and J usage is TRBJ2-4; 14 positions agree with TRBD2. Germline values: CDR1 LNHNV, CDR2 YYDKDF (reference sequence). The CDR3 is 16 amino acids. V shed 0 bases and J 8 bases; nucleotides not matched to a gene: 3. In DNA form, the CDR3 reads TGTGCCACCAGCAGAGATCTGACTAGCGGGAGGGACATTCAGTACTTC. As protein: CATSRDLTSGRDIQYF.